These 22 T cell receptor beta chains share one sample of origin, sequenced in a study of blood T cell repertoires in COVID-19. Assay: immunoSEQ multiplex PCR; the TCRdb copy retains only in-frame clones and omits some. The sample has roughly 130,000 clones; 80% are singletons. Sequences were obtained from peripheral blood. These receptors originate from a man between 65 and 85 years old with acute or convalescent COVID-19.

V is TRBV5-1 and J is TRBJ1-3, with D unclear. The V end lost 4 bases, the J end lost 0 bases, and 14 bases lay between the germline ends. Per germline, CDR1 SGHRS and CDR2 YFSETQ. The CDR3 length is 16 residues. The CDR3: CASSPTLAHSGNTIYF. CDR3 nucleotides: TGCGCCAGCAGCCCAACATTAGCCCACTCTGGAAACACCATATATTTT.

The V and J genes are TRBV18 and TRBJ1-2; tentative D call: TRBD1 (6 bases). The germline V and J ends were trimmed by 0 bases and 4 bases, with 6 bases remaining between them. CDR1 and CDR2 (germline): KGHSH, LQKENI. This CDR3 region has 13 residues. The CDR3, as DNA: TGTGCCAGCTCACCACCGGACAGCTATGGCTACACCTTC. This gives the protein CASSPPDSYGYTF.

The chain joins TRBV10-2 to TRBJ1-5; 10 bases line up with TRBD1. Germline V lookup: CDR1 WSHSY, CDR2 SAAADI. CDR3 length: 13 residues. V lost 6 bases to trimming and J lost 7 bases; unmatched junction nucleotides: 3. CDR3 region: CASSTDRGQPQHF. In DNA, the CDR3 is TGCGCCAGCAGCACGGACAGGGGGCAGCCCCAGCATTTT.

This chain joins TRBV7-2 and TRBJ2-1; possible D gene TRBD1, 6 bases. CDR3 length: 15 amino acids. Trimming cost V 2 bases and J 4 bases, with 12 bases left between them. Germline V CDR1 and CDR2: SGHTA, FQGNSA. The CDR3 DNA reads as TGTGCCAGCAGCTTAAGGACAGAGGTTTACAATGAGCAGTTCTTC. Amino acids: CASSLRTEVYNEQFF. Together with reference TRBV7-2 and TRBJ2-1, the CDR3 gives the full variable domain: GAGVSQSPSNKVTEKGKDVELRCDPISGHTALYWYRQSLGQGLEFLIYFQGNSAPDKSGLPSDRFSAERTGGSVSTLTIQRTQQEDSAVYLCASSLRTEVYNEQFFGPGTRLTVL.

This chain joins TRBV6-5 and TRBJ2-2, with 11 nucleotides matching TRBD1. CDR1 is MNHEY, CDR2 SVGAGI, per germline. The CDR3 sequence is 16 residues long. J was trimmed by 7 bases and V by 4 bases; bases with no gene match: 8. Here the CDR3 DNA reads TGTGCCAGCAGTTCTGGGACAGGGGGAAGGGGCGGGGAGCTGTTTTTT. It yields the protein CASSSGTGGRGGELFF.

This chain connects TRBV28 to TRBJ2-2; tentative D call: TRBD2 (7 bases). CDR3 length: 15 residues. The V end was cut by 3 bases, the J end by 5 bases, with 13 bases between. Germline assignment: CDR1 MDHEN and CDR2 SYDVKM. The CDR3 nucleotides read TGTGCCAGCAGTTTTATAGGGGGAGGGACCGGGGAGCTGTTTTTT. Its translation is CASSFIGGGTGELFF.

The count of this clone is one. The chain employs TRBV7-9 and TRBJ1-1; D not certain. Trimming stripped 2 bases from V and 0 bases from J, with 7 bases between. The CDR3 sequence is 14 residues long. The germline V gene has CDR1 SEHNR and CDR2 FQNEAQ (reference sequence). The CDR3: CASSLYRMNTEAFF. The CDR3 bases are TGTGCCAGCAGCTTATACAGAATGAACACTGAAGCTTTCTTT.

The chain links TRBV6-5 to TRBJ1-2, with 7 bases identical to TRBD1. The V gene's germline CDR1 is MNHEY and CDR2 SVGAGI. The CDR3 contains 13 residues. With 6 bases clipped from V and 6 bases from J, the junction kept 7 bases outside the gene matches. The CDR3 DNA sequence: TGTGCCAGCAGAGTAACAGGGGCCGATGGCTACACCTTC. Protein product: CASRVTGADGYTF.

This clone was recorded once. In nucleotides, the CDR3 is TGTGCCAGCAGCTCCGGGACAGTTAATGGCTACACCTTC. This encodes CASSSGTVNGYTF. This sequence joins TRBV7-9 and TRBJ1-2; the match to TRBD1 covers 7 bases. This CDR3 region has 13 residues. V trimming: 4 bases; J trimming: 6 bases; junction bases outside the gene matches: 5. CDR1 is SEHNR, CDR2 FQNEAQ, per germline (reference sequence).

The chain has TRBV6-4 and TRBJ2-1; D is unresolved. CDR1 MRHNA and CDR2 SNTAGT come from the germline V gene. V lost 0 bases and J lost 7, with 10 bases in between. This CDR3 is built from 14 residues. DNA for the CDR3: TGTGCCAGCAGTGACTCATCCAGGTCGAATGAGCAGTTCTTC. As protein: CASSDSSRSNEQFF.

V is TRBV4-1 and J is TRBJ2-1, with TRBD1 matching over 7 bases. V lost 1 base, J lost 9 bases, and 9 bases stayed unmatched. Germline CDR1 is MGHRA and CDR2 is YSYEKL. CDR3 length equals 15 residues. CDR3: CASSQAPATGLEQFF. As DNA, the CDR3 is TGCGCCAGCAGCCAAGCTCCGGCGACAGGGCTTGAGCAGTTCTTC.

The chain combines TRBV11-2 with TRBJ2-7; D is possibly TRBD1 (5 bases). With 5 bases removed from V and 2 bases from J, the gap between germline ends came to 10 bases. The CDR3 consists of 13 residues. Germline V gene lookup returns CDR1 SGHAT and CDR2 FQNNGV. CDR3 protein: CASSRMDTYEQYF. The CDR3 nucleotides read TGTGCCAGCAGCCGCATGGACACCTACGAGCAGTACTTC. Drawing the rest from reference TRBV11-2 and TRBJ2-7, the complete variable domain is EAGVAQSPRYKIIEKRQSVAFWCNPISGHATLYWYQQILGQGPKLLIQFQNNGVVDDSQLPKDRFSAERLKGVDSTLKIQPAKLEDSAVYLCASSRMDTYEQYFGPGTRLTVT.

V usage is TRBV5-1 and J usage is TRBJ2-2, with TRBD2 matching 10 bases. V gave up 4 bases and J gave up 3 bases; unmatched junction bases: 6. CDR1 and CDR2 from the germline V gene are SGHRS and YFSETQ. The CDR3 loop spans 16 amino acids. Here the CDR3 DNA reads TGCGCCAGCAGCCCAGCGGGGGGGTCCGACACCGGGGAGCTGTTTTTT. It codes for CASSPAGGSDTGELFF.

The CDR3 sequence: CASSLYDRAVETQYF. The CDR3 bases are TGTGCCAGCAGCTTGTACGACAGGGCGGTGGAGACCCAGTACTTC. The V gene is TRBV5-6, the J gene TRBJ2-5, with 7 bases that match TRBD1. This CDR3 comprises 15 residues. Germline V gene lookup returns CDR1 SGHDT and CDR2 YYEEEE. The J segment lost 5 bases and the V segment lost 1 base, leaving 8 bases of the junction unmatched.

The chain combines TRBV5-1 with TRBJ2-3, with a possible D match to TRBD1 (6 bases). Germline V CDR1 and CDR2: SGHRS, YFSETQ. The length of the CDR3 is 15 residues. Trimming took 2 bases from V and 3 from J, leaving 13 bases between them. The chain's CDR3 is CASSFSGDRTDTQYF. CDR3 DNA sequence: TGCGCCAGCAGCTTTTCAGGGGATCGGACAGATACGCAGTATTTT.

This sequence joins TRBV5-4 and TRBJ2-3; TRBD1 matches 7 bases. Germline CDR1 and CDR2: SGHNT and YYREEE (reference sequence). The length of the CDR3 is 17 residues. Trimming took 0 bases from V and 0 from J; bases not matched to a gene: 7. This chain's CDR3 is CASSLAEGTVSTDTQYF. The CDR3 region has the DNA TGTGCCAGCAGCTTGGCCGAGGGGACAGTCAGCACAGATACGCAGTATTTT.

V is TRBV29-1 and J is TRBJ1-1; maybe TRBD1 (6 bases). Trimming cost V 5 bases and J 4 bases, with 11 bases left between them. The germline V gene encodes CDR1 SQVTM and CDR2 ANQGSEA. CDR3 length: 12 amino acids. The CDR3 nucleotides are TGCAGCGTTACAGGGTATGGCACTGAAGCTTTCTTT. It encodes CSVTGYGTEAFF.

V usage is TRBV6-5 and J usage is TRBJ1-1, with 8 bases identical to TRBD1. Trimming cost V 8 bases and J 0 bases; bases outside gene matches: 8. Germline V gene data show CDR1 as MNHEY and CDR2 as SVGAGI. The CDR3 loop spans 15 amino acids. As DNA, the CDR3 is TGTGCCAGCGAGGCCAGGGGGCGCGTGAACACTGAAGCTTTCTTT. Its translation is CASEARGRVNTEAFF.

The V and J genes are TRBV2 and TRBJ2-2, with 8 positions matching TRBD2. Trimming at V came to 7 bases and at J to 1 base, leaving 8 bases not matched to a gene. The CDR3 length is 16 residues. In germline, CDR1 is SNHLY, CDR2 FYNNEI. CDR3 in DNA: TGTGCCAGCAAGGGCACGCTAGCGGGGAACACCGGGGAGCTGTTTTTT. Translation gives CASKGTLAGNTGELFF.

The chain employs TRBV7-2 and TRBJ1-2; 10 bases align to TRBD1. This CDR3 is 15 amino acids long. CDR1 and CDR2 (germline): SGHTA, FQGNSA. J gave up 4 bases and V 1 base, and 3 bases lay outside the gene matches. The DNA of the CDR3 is TGTGCCAGCAGCTTAGGGACAGGGGGGGCCTATGGCTACACCTTC. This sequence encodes CASSLGTGGAYGYTF. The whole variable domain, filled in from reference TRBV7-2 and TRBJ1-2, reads GAGVSQSPSNKVTEKGKDVELRCDPISGHTALYWYRQSLGQGLEFLIYFQGNSAPDKSGLPSDRFSAERTGGSVSTLTIQRTQQEDSAVYLCASSLGTGGAYGYTFGSGTRLTVV.

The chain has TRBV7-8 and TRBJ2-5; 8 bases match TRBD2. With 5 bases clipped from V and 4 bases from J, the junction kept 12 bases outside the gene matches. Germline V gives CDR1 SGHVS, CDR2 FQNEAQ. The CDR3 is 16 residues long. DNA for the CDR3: TGTGCCAGCAGCATACGGACGGGGCGGGAGGTAGAGACCCAGTACTTC. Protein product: CASSIRTGREVETQYF.

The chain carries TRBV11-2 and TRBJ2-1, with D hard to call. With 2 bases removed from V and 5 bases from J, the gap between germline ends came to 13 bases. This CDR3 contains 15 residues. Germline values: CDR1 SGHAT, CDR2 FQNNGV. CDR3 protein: CASSLTSSNDNEQFF. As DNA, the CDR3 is TGTGCCAGCAGCTTAACCAGTAGCAATGACAATGAGCAGTTCTTC.